Below, 29 T cell receptor beta chains from the same sample are listed, as sequenced in a study of CD8+ T cells in alopecia areata. The sequencing template was cDNA reverse transcribed from extracted RNA. Sequenced by immunoSEQ multiplex PCR; TCRdb stores in-frame clones only, minus some. The sample consists of roughly 250,000 clones, 65% to 70% of them appearing once. The specimen comprised CD4+ T cells sorted from blood, sampled at week 0. These receptor sequences come from a human donor with alopecia areata.

This chain joins TRBV15 and TRBJ2-7, with D perhaps being TRBD1 or TRBD2 (5 bases each). V was clipped by 0 bases and J by 3 bases, with 9 bases between them. This CDR3 is built from 14 residues. Per the germline V gene, CDR1 is LNHNV and CDR2 is YYDKDF (reference sequence). CDR3 nucleotide sequence: TGTGCCACCAGCAGAGATGAGGGGAACTACGAGCAGTACTTC. It yields the protein CATSRDEGNYEQYF.

The chain is built from TRBV29-1 and TRBJ2-5; 12 bases line up with TRBD1. The CDR3 is 13 residues long. The J segment lost 6 bases and the V segment lost 6 bases, leaving 5 bases of the junction unmatched. The germline CDR1 and CDR2 sequences are SQVTM and ANQGSEA. The DNA of the CDR3 is TGCAGCGTAGGGGACAGGGGGCTAAAGACCCAGTACTTC. Translating it yields CSVGDRGLKTQYF.

This clone came up a few times. V is TRBV5-1 and J is TRBJ2-1; 7 bases fit TRBD2. CDR1 and CDR2 (germline): SGHRS, YFSETQ. CDR3 length equals 13 residues. V shed 6 bases and J 5 bases; nucleotides not matched to a gene: 5. CDR3 residues: CASNLADNNEQFF. In DNA form, the CDR3 reads TGCGCCAGCAACCTAGCGGACAACAATGAGCAGTTCTTC.

The rearrangement uses TRBV4-1 and TRBJ2-2, with D possibly called TRBD1 or TRBD2 (5 bases each). Trimming left V 0 bases short and J 4 bases short, with 15 bases between. The CDR3 extends over 17 amino acids. Germline CDR1 and CDR2: MGHRA and YSYEKL. The CDR3: CASSQDRPRAGTGELFF. In DNA form, the CDR3 reads TGCGCCAGCAGCCAAGATAGGCCCAGGGCGGGCACCGGGGAGCTGTTTTTT.

The chain links TRBV27 to TRBJ1-3; D is unresolved. The V gene's germline CDR1 is MNHEY and CDR2 SMNVEV (reference sequence). The germline V and J ends were trimmed by 3 bases and 2 bases, with 11 bases remaining between them. CDR3 length: 15 amino acids. CDR3 in amino acids: CASSFFQITGNTIYF. For the CDR3, the DNA is TGTGCCAGCAGTTTCTTCCAGATAACTGGAAACACCATATATTTT.

The chain uses TRBV7-2 and TRBJ2-7; no firm D call. The germline gives CDR1 SGHTA, CDR2 FQGNSA. Trimming took 1 base from V and 3 from J, leaving 7 bases between them. The CDR3 spans 13 residues. CDR3 loop: CASSLVHGYEQYF. CDR3 DNA: TGTGCCAGCAGCTTAGTGCACGGCTACGAGCAGTACTTC. The variable domain in full, with the rest retrieved from reference TRBV7-2 and TRBJ2-7, is GAGVSQSPSNKVTEKGKDVELRCDPISGHTALYWYRQSLGQGLEFLIYFQGNSAPDKSGLPSDRFSAERTGGSVSTLTIQRTQQEDSAVYLCASSLVHGYEQYFGPGTRLTVT.

Only a few counts were recorded for this clone. This chain connects TRBV30 to TRBJ2-7; TRBD2 agrees at 7 bases. The CDR3 spans 13 residues. V shed 2 bases, J shed 2 bases, and the junction held 3 bases outside the gene matches. Per germline, CDR1 GTSNPN and CDR2 SVGIG (reference sequence). This chain's CDR3 is CAWSRRGTYEQYF. In DNA form, the CDR3 reads TGTGCCTGGAGTCGGCGGGGGACCTACGAGCAGTACTTC.

This clone has a handful of counts. This chain joins TRBV7-2 and TRBJ1-4; TRBD1 might be the D (5 bases). The CDR3 sequence is 14 residues long. The germline CDR1 and CDR2 sequences are SGHTA and FQGNSA. The germline V and J ends were trimmed by 4 bases and 8 bases, with 14 bases remaining between them. In nucleotides, the CDR3 is TGTGCCAGCAGCTACGGGACCGCCGGGGAAAAACTGTTTTTT. Translating it yields CASSYGTAGEKLFF.

The V call is TRBV6-5, the J call TRBJ1-6, with D possibly matching TRBD1 (6 bases). There are 14 residues in the CDR3. The V gene lost 5 bases and the J gene lost 8 bases, with 13 bases spanning the gap. Germline CDR1 and CDR2: MNHEY and SVGAGI. The CDR3 sequence: CASSNRVKDSPLHF. The CDR3 DNA follows: TGTGCCAGCAGTAACAGGGTGAAGGATTCACCCCTCCACTTT.

V is TRBV27 and J is TRBJ2-3; D gene uncertain. CDR3 size: 11 residues. The ends were cut back, 3 bases at V and 6 bases at J, with 4 bases in the middle. Germline V gene data show CDR1 as MNHEY and CDR2 as SMNVEV (reference sequence). Here the CDR3 reads CASSLEDTQYF. DNA for the CDR3: TGTGCCAGCAGTTTGGAGGATACGCAGTATTTT.

The chain is built from TRBV7-2 and TRBJ2-5, with D tentatively TRBD1 (5 bases). The CDR3 has 14 amino acids. Germline CDR1 reads SGHTA; CDR2 reads FQGNSA. The V and J ends lost 5 bases and 5 bases respectively, with 15 bases between them. DNA of the CDR3: TGTGCCAGCAGCAGAACCATGCCAGGGGAGACCCAGTACTTC. It encodes CASSRTMPGETQYF.

CDR3 region: CSVEAGRPGETQYF. CDR3 bases: TGCAGCGTTGAAGCGGGGAGACCGGGGGAGACCCAGTACTTC. The chain uses TRBV29-1 and TRBJ2-5; a possible D gene is TRBD2 (5 bases). The germline V gene encodes CDR1 SQVTM and CDR2 ANQGSEA. Trimming cost V 1 base and J 5 bases, with 14 bases left between them. The CDR3 is 14 residues long.

The rearrangement links TRBV10-3 to TRBJ2-5, with TRBD1 as a possible D gene (6 bases). The J call may be incorrect, as the DNA end agrees better with TRBJ2-7. The CDR3 covers 14 residues. CDR1 and CDR2 (germline): ENHRY, SYGVKD. The CDR3 is CAISEQDRKYEQYF. The CDR3 nucleotides read TGTGCCATCAGTGAGCAGGACAGAAAGTACGAGCAGTACTTC.

V and J are TRBV7-9 and TRBJ2-7; D possibly corresponds to TRBD1 (5 bases). In germline, CDR1 is SEHNR, CDR2 FQNEAQ (reference sequence). CDR3 length: 14 amino acids. CDR3 protein: CAPLGLGRYYEQYF. For the CDR3, the DNA is TGTGCTCCATTGGGGCTAGGACGGTACTACGAGCAGTACTTC.

This sequence joins TRBV30 and TRBJ2-3; D is perhaps TRBD1 or TRBD2 (5 bases each). V shed 4 bases and J shed 2 bases, with 19 bases lying between them. CDR3 size: 16 residues. Germline CDR1 reads GTSNPN; CDR2 reads SVGIG (reference sequence). The chain's CDR3 is CAWTGTGTITTDTQYF. The CDR3 nucleotides are TGTGCCTGGACCGGCACGGGGACCATCACCACAGATACGCAGTATTTT.

This clone was detected once. This sequence joins TRBV7-2 and TRBJ2-1, with TRBD2 as a possible D gene (5 bases). Trimming cost V 3 bases and J 8 bases, with 17 bases left between them. Germline V gene data show CDR1 as SGHTA and CDR2 as FQGNSA. This CDR3 contains 15 residues. The CDR3 spells CASSLLALAKHEQFF. Here the CDR3 DNA reads TGTGCCAGCAGCTTGTTGGCGCTAGCTAAACATGAGCAGTTCTTC.

The gene calls are TRBV7-8 and TRBJ2-7; weak D call: TRBD1 (5 bases). Germline V gives CDR1 SGHVS, CDR2 FQNEAQ. The CDR3 has 15 amino acids. Trimming shortened V by 0 bases and J by 2 bases, and 11 bases separated the two germline ends. The CDR3 nucleotides are TGTGCCAGCAGCTTAGCGGACACAATGGCCTACGAGCAGTACTTC. It specifies CASSLADTMAYEQYF. The full variable domain, with the rest looked up from reference TRBV7-8 and TRBJ2-7, is GAGVSQSPRYKVAKRGQDVALRCDPISGHVSLFWYQQALGQGPEFLTYFQNEAQLDKSGLPSDRFFAERPEGSVSTLKIQRTQQEDSAVYLCASSLADTMAYEQYFGPGTRLTVT.

This clone was counted between two and nine times. The chain joins TRBV19 to TRBJ2-2; either TRBD1 or TRBD2 may fit D (5 bases each). Germline CDR1 and CDR2: LNHDA and SQIVND (reference sequence). Trimming left V 3 bases short and J 5 bases short, with 10 bases between. The CDR3 length is 14 residues. CDR3 DNA: TGTGCCAGTAGTATTCCCGGGGCTACCGGGGAGCTGTTTTTT. This encodes CASSIPGATGELFF.

The V call is TRBV7-2, the J call TRBJ2-7; possibly TRBD1 for D (6 bases). The CDR3 sequence is 15 residues long. The V gene's germline CDR1 is SGHTA and CDR2 FQGNSA. Trimming took off 1 base at V and 0 bases at J, with 10 bases between the two ends. The DNA for the CDR3 is TGTGCCAGCAGCTTAGAGGTGGGACACTCCTACGAGCAGTACTTC. Protein sequence: CASSLEVGHSYEQYF.

This clone was detected only a few times. V usage is TRBV27 and J usage is TRBJ2-7, with 9 bases matching TRBD1. The CDR3 is 14 residues long. The V segment lost 5 bases and the J segment 7 bases; nucleotides outside the gene matches: 9. Germline lookup yields CDR1 MNHEY and CDR2 SMNVEV (reference sequence). CDR3 region: CASSPRDRAGEQYF. Written as DNA, the CDR3 is TGTGCCAGCAGTCCCCGGGACAGGGCGGGAGAGCAGTACTTC.

This clone came up a few times. This chain uses TRBV30 with TRBJ2-6; tentative D call: TRBD1 (5 bases). This CDR3 spans 16 amino acids. Per germline, CDR1 GTSNPN and CDR2 SVGIG (reference sequence). Trimming took 3 bases from V and 2 from J, leaving 14 bases between them. The chain's CDR3 is CAWRWAARAGANVLTF. The CDR3 bases are TGTGCCTGGAGGTGGGCGGCCAGGGCTGGGGCCAACGTCCTGACTTTC.

This chain uses TRBV6-1 with TRBJ2-7, with no clear D. Trimming removed 6 bases at V and 0 bases at J, with 12 bases between. The CDR3 length is 14 residues. In germline, CDR1 is MNHNS, CDR2 SASEGT. CDR3 protein: CASRSVAASYEQYF. The CDR3 coding sequence is TGTGCCAGCAGGAGCGTAGCCGCCTCCTACGAGCAGTACTTC.

The CDR3 spells CASSPTDGSNQPQHF. CDR3 sequence (DNA): TGTGCCAGCTCACCAACGGACGGTAGCAATCAGCCCCAGCATTTT. The chain recombines TRBV18 with TRBJ1-5; D gene ambiguous. Germline CDR1 KGHSH, CDR2 LQKENI. The CDR3 is 15 residues long. The ends were cut back, 2 bases at V and 0 bases at J, with 8 bases in the middle.

This clone is a singleton in its sample. The chain combines TRBV30 with TRBJ2-1; TRBD2 agrees at 7 bases. Trimming removed 2 bases from V and 4 bases from J; junction bases left unmatched: 5. This CDR3 region has 14 residues. Germline-derived CDR1 and CDR2 are GTSNPN and SVGIG (reference sequence). The CDR3 loop reads CAWSLGLVYNEQFF. In DNA form, the CDR3 reads TGTGCCTGGAGTCTCGGACTAGTATACAATGAGCAGTTCTTC.

The chain uses TRBV5-1 and TRBJ1-5; 7 nucleotides line up with TRBD1. Germline CDR1 and CDR2: SGHRS and YFSETQ. This CDR3 comprises 14 residues. The V segment lost 4 bases and the J segment 7 bases; nucleotides outside the gene matches: 8. CDR3: CASSRDSMSQPQHF. CDR3 in DNA: TGCGCCAGCAGCCGGGACAGCATGTCCCAGCCCCAGCATTTT.

The V call is TRBV11-2, the J call TRBJ2-7; D may be TRBD2 (6 bases). CDR1 SGHAT and CDR2 FQNNGV come from the germline V gene. With 1 base removed from V and 9 bases from J, the gap between germline ends came to 16 bases. The CDR3 loop spans 14 amino acids. CDR3 bases: TGTGCCAGCAGCTTAGTACACCAGGGAGGCCGGCAGTACTTC. Amino acid sequence: CASSLVHQGGRQYF.

This chain links TRBV6-5 with TRBJ2-1; possible D gene TRBD2, 5 bases. Germline CDR1 is MNHEY and CDR2 is SVGAGI. V was shortened by 4 bases and J by 9 bases, with 10 bases between the two germline ends. The CDR3 runs 12 residues. CDR3 region: CASSSPGFEQFF. The DNA of the CDR3 is TGTGCCAGCAGTTCTCCGGGGTTTGAGCAGTTCTTC.

The rearrangement joins TRBV29-1 to TRBJ2-3, with TRBD2 matching 7 bases. V dropped 3 bases and J dropped 4; count of bases not matched to a gene: 4. Germline V gene data show CDR1 as SQVTM and CDR2 as ANQGSEA. This CDR3 contains 13 residues. CDR3 nucleotide sequence: TGCAGCGTTGAGGCTAGCGGCGCAGATACGCAGTATTTT. It encodes CSVEASGADTQYF.

This clone was counted a few times. This chain's CDR3 is CASSFARGDGYTF. The CDR3 nucleotides are TGTGCCAGCAGCTTTGCTCGGGGAGACGGCTACACCTTC. This chain joins TRBV14 and TRBJ1-2; D remains unclear. CDR3 length equals 13 residues. Germline assignment: CDR1 SGHDN and CDR2 FVKESK. Trimming removed 5 bases from V and 8 bases from J, with 15 bases in between.